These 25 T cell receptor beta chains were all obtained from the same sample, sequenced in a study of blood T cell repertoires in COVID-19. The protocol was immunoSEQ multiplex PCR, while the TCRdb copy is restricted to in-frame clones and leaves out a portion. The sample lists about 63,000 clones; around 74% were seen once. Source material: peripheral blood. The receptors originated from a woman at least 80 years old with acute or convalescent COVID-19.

The CDR3 sequence: CASSQDESGQGAVNTEAFF. The CDR3 coding sequence is TGCGCCAGCAGCCAAGATGAGTCAGGACAGGGGGCAGTGAACACTGAAGCTTTCTTT. The rearrangement uses TRBV4-1 and TRBJ1-1; 11 nucleotides match TRBD1. Germline CDR1 is MGHRA and CDR2 is YSYEKL. With 0 bases clipped from V and 0 bases from J, the junction kept 9 bases outside the gene matches. This CDR3 spans 19 amino acids.

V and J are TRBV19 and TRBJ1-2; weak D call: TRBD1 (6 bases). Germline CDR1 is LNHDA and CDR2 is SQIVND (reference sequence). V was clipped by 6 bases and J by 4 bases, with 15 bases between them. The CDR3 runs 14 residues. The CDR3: CASSPGGGGYGYTF. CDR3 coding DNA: TGTGCCAGTAGCCCGGGGGGGGGCGGCTATGGCTACACCTTC.

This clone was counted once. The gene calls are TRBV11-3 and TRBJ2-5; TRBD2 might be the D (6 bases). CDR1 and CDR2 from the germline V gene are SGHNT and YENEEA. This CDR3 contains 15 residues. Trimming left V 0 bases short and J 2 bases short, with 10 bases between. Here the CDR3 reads CASSLEGTLQETQYF. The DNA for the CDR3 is TGTGCCAGCAGCTTAGAGGGGACTCTACAAGAGACCCAGTACTTC.

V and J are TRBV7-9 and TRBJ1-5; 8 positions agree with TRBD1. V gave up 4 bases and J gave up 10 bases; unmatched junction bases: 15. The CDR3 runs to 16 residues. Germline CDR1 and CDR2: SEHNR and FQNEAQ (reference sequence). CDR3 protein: CASSSTKGDRFAPQHF. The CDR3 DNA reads TGTGCCAGCAGCTCAACGAAAGGGGACAGGTTTGCTCCCCAGCATTTT. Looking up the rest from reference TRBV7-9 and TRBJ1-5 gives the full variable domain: DTGVSQNPRHKITKRGQNVTFRCDPISEHNRLYWYRQTLGQGPEFLTYFQNEAQLEKSRLLSDRFSAERPKGSFSTLEIQRTEQGDSAMYLCASSSTKGDRFAPQHFGDGTRLSIL.

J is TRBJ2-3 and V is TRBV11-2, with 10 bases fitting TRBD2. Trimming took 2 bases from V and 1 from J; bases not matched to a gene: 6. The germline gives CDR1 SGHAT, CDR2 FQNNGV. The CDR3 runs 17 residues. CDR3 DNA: TGTGCCAGCAGCTTAACCCTAGCGGGAGTTGGCACAGATACGCAGTATTTT. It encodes CASSLTLAGVGTDTQYF.

CDR3 coding DNA: TGTGCCAGCAGCTCTAGCGGGAACTGGTACAATGAGCAGTTCTTC. This sequence encodes CASSSSGNWYNEQFF. The chain joins TRBV7-2 to TRBJ2-1; 9 bases fit TRBD2. The CDR3 totals 15 residues. The V gene's germline CDR1 is SGHTA and CDR2 FQGNSA. The junction had 5 bases not matched to a gene; V was cut back by 4 bases and J by 4 bases.

The CDR3 region is CASRSPRPGTQYF. CDR3 bases: TGTGCCAGTAGGTCACCCCGGCCGGGTACGCAGTATTTT. V is TRBV19 and J is TRBJ2-3; the D is unclear. This CDR3 spans 13 amino acids. Germline values: CDR1 LNHDA, CDR2 SQIVND (reference sequence). Trimming removed 6 bases from V and 8 bases from J, with 15 bases in between.

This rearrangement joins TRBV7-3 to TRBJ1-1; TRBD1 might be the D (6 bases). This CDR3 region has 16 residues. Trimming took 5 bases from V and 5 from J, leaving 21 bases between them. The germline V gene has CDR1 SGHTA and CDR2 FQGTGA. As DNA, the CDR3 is TGTGCCAGCAGCCCCACATCCACAGGGCAAGGGACTGAAGCTTTCTTT. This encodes CASSPTSTGQGTEAFF.

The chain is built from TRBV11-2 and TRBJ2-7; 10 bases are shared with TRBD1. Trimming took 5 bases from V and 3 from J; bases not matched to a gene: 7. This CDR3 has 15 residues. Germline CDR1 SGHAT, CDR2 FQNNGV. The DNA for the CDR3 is TGTGCCAGCAGCCAACTGACAGGGGGCGGCTACGAGCAGTACTTC. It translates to CASSQLTGGGYEQYF. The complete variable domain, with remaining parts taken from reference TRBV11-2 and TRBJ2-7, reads EAGVAQSPRYKIIEKRQSVAFWCNPISGHATLYWYQQILGQGPKLLIQFQNNGVVDDSQLPKDRFSAERLKGVDSTLKIQPAKLEDSAVYLCASSQLTGGGYEQYFGPGTRLTVT.

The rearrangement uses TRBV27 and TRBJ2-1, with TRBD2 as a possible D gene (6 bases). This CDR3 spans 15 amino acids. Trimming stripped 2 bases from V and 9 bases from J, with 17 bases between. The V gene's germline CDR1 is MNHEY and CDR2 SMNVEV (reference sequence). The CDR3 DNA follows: TGTGCCAGCAGTTTAAGGCTAGCGCTTCGCAGTGAGCAGTTCTTC. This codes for CASSLRLALRSEQFF.

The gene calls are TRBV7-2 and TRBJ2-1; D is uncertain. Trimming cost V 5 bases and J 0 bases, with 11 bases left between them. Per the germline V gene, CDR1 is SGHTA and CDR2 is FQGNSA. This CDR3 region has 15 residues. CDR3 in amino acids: CASSVWRGSYNEQFF. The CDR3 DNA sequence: TGTGCCAGCAGCGTATGGAGAGGCTCCTACAATGAGCAGTTCTTC.

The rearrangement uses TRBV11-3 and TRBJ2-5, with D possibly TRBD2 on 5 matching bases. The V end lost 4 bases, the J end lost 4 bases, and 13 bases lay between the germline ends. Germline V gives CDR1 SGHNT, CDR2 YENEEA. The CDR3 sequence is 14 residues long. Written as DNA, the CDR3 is TGTGCCAGCAGCTCAACCATGGCGGGAGAGACCCAGTACTTC. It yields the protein CASSSTMAGETQYF.

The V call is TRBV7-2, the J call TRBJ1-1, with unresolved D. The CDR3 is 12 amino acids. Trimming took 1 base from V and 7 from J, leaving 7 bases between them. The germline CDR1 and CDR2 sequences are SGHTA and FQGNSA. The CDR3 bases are TGTGCCAGCAGCTTAGGTGAGATTGAAGCTTTCTTT. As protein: CASSLGEIEAFF.

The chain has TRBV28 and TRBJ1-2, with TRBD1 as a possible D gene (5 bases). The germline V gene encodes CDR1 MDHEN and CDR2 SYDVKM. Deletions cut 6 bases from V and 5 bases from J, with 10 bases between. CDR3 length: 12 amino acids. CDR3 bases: TGTGCCAGCAGGGAGGGGCTATATGGCTACACCTTC. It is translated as CASREGLYGYTF.

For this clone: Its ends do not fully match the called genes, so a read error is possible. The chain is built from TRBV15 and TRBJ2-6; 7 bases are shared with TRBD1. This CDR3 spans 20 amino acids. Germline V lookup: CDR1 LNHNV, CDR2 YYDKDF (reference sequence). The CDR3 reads CATSSPDRAPYGSGANVLTF. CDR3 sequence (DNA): TGTGCCACGAGCAGTCCTGACAGGGCCCCCTATGGCTCTGGGGCCAACGTCCTGACTTTC.

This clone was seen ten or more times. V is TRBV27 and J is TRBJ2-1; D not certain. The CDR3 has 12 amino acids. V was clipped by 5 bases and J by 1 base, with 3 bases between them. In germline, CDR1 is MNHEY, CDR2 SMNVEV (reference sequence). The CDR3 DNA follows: TGTGCCAGCAGTCTTTCCTACAATGAGCAGTTCTTC. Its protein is CASSLSYNEQFF.

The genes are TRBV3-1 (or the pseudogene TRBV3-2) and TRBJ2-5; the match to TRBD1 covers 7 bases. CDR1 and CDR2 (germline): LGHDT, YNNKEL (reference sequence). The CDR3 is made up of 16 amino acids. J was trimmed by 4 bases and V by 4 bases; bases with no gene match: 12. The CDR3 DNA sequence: TGTGCCAGCAGCCCTTGGGACAGCCAGTATGGAGAGACCCAGTACTTC. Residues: CASSPWDSQYGETQYF.

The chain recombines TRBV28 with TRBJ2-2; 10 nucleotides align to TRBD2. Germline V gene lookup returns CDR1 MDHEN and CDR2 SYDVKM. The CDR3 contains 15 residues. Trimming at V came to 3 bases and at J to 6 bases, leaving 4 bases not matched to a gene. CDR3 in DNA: TGTGCCAGCAGTTTGTCAGCGGGAGGGCCCGGGGAGCTGTTTTTT. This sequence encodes CASSLSAGGPGELFF.

Here the CDR3 DNA reads TGTGCCAGCAGTCAAGGCCGTTCAGGGGGCTTCTATGGCTACACCTTC. Amino acids: CASSQGRSGGFYGYTF. The gene calls are TRBV27 and TRBJ1-2, with 8 bases aligning to TRBD1. The ends lost 5 bases at V and 4 bases at J; junction bases unmatched: 12. CDR3 length: 16 residues. CDR1 and CDR2 (germline): MNHEY, SMNVEV (reference sequence).

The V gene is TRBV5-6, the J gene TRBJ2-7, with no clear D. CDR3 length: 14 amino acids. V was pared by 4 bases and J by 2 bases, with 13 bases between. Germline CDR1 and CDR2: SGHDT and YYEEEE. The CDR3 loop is CASSLGSRTYEQYF. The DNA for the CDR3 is TGTGCCAGCAGCCTGGGGTCCAGAACCTACGAGCAGTACTTC.

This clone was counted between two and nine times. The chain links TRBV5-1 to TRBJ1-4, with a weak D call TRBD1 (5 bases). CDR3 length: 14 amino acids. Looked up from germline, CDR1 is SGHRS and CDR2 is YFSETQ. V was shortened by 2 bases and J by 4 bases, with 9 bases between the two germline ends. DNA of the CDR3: TGCGCCAGCAGCTTCGGGGGTAATAATGAAAAACTGTTTTTT. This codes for CASSFGGNNEKLFF.

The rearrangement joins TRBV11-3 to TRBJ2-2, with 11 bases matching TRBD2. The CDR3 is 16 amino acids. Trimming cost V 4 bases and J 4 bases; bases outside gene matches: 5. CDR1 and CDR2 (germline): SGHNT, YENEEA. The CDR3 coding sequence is TGTGCCAGCAGCTCAGAGGGGACTAGCGGCACCGGGGAGCTGTTTTTT. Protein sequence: CASSSEGTSGTGELFF.

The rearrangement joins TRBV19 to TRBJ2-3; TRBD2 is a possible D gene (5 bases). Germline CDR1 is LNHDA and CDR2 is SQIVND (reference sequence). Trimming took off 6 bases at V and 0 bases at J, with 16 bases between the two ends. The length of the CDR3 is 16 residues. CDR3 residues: CASSPWLAPSTDTQYF. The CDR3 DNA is TGTGCCAGTAGCCCCTGGCTAGCCCCTAGCACAGATACGCAGTATTTT. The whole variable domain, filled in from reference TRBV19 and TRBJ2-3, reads DGGITQSPKYLFRKEGQNVTLSCEQNLNHDAMYWYRQDPGQGLRLIYYSQIVNDFQKGDIAEGYSVSREKKESFPLTVTSAQKNPTAFYLCASSPWLAPSTDTQYFGPGTRLTVL.

The CDR3 spells CASSFLAGTDTQYF. In DNA, the CDR3 is TGTGCCAGCAGTTTCCTAGCGGGAACAGATACGCAGTATTTT. This chain connects TRBV28 to TRBJ2-3; TRBD2 agrees at 9 bases. Trimming removed 3 bases from V and 3 bases from J; junction bases left unmatched: 1. CDR1 and CDR2 from the germline V gene are MDHEN and SYDVKM. CDR3 length equals 14 residues.

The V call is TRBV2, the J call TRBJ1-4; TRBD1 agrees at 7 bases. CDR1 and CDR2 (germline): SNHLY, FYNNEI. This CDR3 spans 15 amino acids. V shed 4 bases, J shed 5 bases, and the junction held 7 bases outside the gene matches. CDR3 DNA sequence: TGTGCCAGCAGTGTTCCGGGACAGATGAATGAAAAACTGTTTTTT. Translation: CASSVPGQMNEKLFF.